This is a list of T cell receptor beta chains from one sample in a study of CD8+ T cells in alopecia areata. TCRdb's copy holds only in-frame clones and misses some; the assay was immunoSEQ multiplex PCR. The sample shows some 200,000 clones, 40% to 55% of them seen only once. Sequencing used CD4+ T cells sorted from blood, obtained at roughly week 36, from a patient treated with tofacitinib. These receptor sequences come from a human donor with alopecia areata. The CDR3 runs from the conserved cysteine through the conserved F or W. A D gene is named only where the DNA matches it firmly. Clone sizes are given selectively: once, few, many, or a class where the clone is expanded.

J | size | D | V | DNA | CDR3
TRBJ1-3 | NA | TRBD1 | TRBV7-2 | TGTGCCAGCAGCTCTCGACAGGGCGGCACCATATATTTT | CASSSRQGGTIYF
TRBJ1-5 | NA | NA | TRBV30 | TGTGCCTGGAGTGTCGGCCATAGCAATCAGCCCCAGCATTTT | CAWSVGHSNQPQHF
TRBJ2-1 | few | TRBD2 | TRBV2 | TGTGCCAGCAGTGCGACTAGCGGGCCTCACAATGAGCAGTTCTTC | CASSATSGPHNEQFF
TRBJ2-7 | NA | TRBD1 | TRBV5-1 | TGCGCCAGCAGCTTGACAGGGACAGGGGCCGAGCAGTACTTC | CASSLTGTGAEQYF
TRBJ1-3 | few | TRBD1 | TRBV7-6 | TGTGCCAGCAGCCCTGGGACAGCGAGATCTGGAAACACCATATATTTT | CASSPGTARSGNTIYF
TRBJ1-4 | NA | NA | TRBV5-1 | TGCGCCAGCAGCTTGGGGGTCCGGGGAGGTGAAAAACTGTTTTTT | CASSLGVRGGEKLFF
TRBJ2-3 | few | NA | TRBV2 | TGTGCCAGCAACGGGGCGAGGTTAGGCACAGATACGCAGTATTTT | CASNGARLGTDTQYF
TRBJ2-1 | NA | NA | TRBV30 | TGTGCCTGGAGTCTAGCGCCGAACAATGAGCAGTTCTTC | CAWSLAPNNEQFF
TRBJ1-5 | NA | TRBD1 | TRBV23-1 | TGCGCCAGCAGTCACCCGCTGGGACAGATCAATCAGCCCCAGCATTTT | CASSHPLGQINQPQHF
TRBJ1-5 | NA | NA | TRBV10-3 | TGTGCCATCAGTGAGGGACAGCACAGCAATCAGCCCCAGCATTTT | CAISEGQHSNQPQHF
TRBJ2-6 | few | NA | TRBV30 | TGTGCCGGGAAAGGGTCTGGGGCCAACGTCCTGACTTTC | CAGKGSGANVLTF
TRBJ1-4 | NA | TRBD1 | TRBV27 | TGTGCCAGCAGTTTTTCCGGGGGGACAGGGGGCATGAGGGAAAAACTGTTTTTT | CASSFSGGTGGMREKLFF
TRBJ1-1 | NA | NA | TRBV5-1 | TGCGCCAGCAGCTTGCGGACAAGAAACACTGAAGCTTTCTTT | CASSLRTRNTEAFF
TRBJ1-1 | few | NA | TRBV7-3 | TGTGCCAGCAGCTTACAGGAGAACACTGAAGCTTTCTTT | CASSLQENTEAFF
TRBJ2-1 | NA | TRBD2 | TRBV9 | TGTGCCAGCAGCGTAGCTACGAGCGGGACCAACCCTAGAAGGTTGGAGCAGTTCTTC | CASSVATSGTNPRRLEQFF
TRBJ2-7 | NA | TRBD1 | TRBV6-1 | TGTGCCAGCAGTGAAGTAGGGGGCCCTTCTCGGTACGAGCAGTACTTC | CASSEVGGPSRYEQYF
TRBJ2-2 | few | NA | TRBV6-5 | TGTGCCAGTGGGTATGTCGGCGGGGAGCTGTTTTTT | CASGYVGGELFF
TRBJ1-2 | few | NA | TRBV30 | TGTGCCTGGAGTCCACAGGGTACCTATGGCTACACCTTC | CAWSPQGTYGYTF
TRBJ2-7 | few | TRBD2 | TRBV7-6 | TGTGCCAGCAGCCCTGGGCTAGCGGCCTACGAGCAGTACTTC | CASSPGLAAYEQYF
TRBJ2-3 | NA | NA | TRBV6-5 | TGTGCCAGCAGTTACTCATATACGCAGTATTTT | CASSYSYTQYF
TRBJ2-7 | NA | NA | TRBV30 | TGTGCCTGGAGTGTAGGGGGGGCTGGGTACGAGCAGTACTTC | CAWSVGGAGYEQYF
TRBJ2-7 | few | TRBD2 | TRBV28 | TGTGCCAGCAGTGGGGGGAGGACTAGCGGTGACGAGCAGTACTTC | CASSGGRTSGDEQYF
TRBJ2-1 | NA | TRBD2 | TRBV29-1 | TGCAGCATATTTGGGACTAGCCGATACAATGAGCAGTTCTTC | CSIFGTSRYNEQFF
TRBJ1-1 | NA | NA | TRBV14 | TGTGCCAGCAGCCAATACTTAGACAGGCCGAACACTGAAGCTTTCTTT | CASSQYLDRPNTEAFF
TRBJ2-4 | NA | TRBD1 | TRBV7-2 | TGTGCCAGCAGCCCCGAGGACAGGGTCGCCAAAAACATTCAGTACTTC | CASSPEDRVAKNIQYF
TRBJ2-2 | NA | NA | TRBV25-1 | TGTGCCAGCAGTGACATGGGTCGCCCAAACACCGGGGAGCTGTTTTTT | CASSDMGRPNTGELFF
TRBJ2-6 | NA | NA | TRBV5-1 | TGCGCCAGCAGCTTGAATCCTTCCTCTGGGGCCAACGTCCTGACTTTC | CASSLNPSSGANVLTF
TRBJ2-3 | NA | NA | TRBV11-3 | TGTGCCAGCAGCTCAACCGGGACGCCGGGGGCAGATACGCAGTATTTT | CASSSTGTPGADTQYF
TRBJ2-6 | NA | TRBD2 | TRBV15 | TGTGCCACCAGTAGCGGGAGGTCTGGGGCCAACGTCCTGACTTTC | CATSSGRSGANVLTF
TRBJ1-2 | few | TRBD1 | TRBV28 | TGTGCCAGCAGTTCAACCCCCCGGGACAGCTATGGCTACACCTTC | CASSSTPRDSYGYTF
TRBJ2-3 | NA | NA | TRBV29-1 | TGCAGCGTGACGGGCAGACAATCCACAGATACGCAGTATTTT | CSVTGRQSTDTQYF
TRBJ2-1 | NA | TRBD2 | TRBV4-3 | TGCGCCAGCAGCCAAGATTTAAGCGGGGTGGTTAGAAATGAGCAGTTCTTC | CASSQDLSGVVRNEQFF
TRBJ2-3 | NA | NA | TRBV7-9 | TGTGCCAGCAGCTTAAGGGCTTCCTCGAGCACAGATACGCAGTATTTT | CASSLRASSSTDTQYF
TRBJ2-1 | NA | NA | TRBV2 | TGTGCCAGCAGGGGCAGAGAATCCTACAATGAGCAGTTCTTC | CASRGRESYNEQFF
TRBJ2-6 | few | NA | TRBV27 | TGTGCCAGCAGTCCCCTTGCCTCTGGGGCCAACGTCCTGACTTTC | CASSPLASGANVLTF
TRBJ2-7 | NA | NA | TRBV21-1 | TGTGCCGAGCCATTACTAGCGGGAAGGGTCTACGAGCAGTACTTC | CAEPLLAGRVYEQYF
TRBJ2-7 | NA | NA | TRBV9 | TGTGCCAGCAGCGTAGAATCCCGCGGCGAGCAGTACTTC | CASSVESRGEQYF
TRBJ2-3 | NA | NA | TRBV7-2 | TGTGCCAGCAGCTTGGACGCCCAGGGAGATACGCAGTATTTT | CASSLDAQGDTQYF
TRBJ2-1 | NA | TRBD1 | TRBV6-5 | TGTGCCAGCAGTTTCACACGAACGACAGGGGTGAAGCAGTTCTTC | CASSFTRTTGVKQFF
TRBJ2-3 | NA | TRBD2 | TRBV11-1 | TGTGCCAGCAGCTTAGCCCCCCCGCGGGAGGGTCCAGATACGCAGTATTTT | CASSLAPPREGPDTQYF
TRBJ2-5 | NA | TRBD1 | TRBV15 | TGTGCCGCGAGACAGGGAATAGGAGAGACCCAGTACTTC | CAARQGIGETQYF
TRBJ2-7 | few | TRBD2 | TRBV2 | TGTGCCAGCAGCCGGGGACTAGCGGTCTACGAGCAGTACTTC | CASSRGLAVYEQYF